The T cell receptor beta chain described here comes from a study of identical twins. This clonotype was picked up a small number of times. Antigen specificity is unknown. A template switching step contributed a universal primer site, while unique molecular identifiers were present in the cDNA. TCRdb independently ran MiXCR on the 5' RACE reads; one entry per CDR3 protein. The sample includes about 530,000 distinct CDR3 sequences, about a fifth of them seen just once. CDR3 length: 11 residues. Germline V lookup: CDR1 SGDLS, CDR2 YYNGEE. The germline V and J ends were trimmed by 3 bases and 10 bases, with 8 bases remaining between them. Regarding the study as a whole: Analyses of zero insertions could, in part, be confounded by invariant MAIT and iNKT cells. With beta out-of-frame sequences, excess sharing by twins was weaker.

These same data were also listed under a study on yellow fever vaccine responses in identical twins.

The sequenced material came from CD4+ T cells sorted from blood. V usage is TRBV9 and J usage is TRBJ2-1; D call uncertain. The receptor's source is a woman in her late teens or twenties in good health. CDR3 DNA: TGTGCCAGCAGCGCTCTTAGCGAGCAGTTCTTC. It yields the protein CASSALSEQFF. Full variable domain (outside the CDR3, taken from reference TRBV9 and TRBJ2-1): DSGVTQTPKHLITATGQRVTLRCSPRSGDLSVYWYQQSLDQGLQFLIQYYNGEERAKGNILERFSAQQFPDLHSELNLSSLELGDSALYFCASSALSEQFFGPGTRLTVL.